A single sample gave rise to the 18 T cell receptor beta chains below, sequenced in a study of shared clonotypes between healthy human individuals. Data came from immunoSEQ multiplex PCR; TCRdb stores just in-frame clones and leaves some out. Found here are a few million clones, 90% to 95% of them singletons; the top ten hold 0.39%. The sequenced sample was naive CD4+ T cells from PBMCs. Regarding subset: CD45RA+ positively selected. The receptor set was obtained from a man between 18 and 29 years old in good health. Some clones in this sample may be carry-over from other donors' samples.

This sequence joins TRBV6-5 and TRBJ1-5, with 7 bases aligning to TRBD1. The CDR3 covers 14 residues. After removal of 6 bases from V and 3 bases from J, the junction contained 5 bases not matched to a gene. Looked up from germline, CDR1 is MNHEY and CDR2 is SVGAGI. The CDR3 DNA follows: TGTGCCAGCAGACCCGGGACAGCCAATCAGCCCCAGCATTTT. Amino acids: CASRPGTANQPQHF.

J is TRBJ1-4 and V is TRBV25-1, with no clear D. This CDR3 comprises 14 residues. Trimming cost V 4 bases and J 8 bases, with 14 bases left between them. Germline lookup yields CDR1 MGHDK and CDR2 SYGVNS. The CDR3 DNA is TGTGCCAGCAGTGGGACCATTGCTGGGGAAAAACTGTTTTTT. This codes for CASSGTIAGEKLFF.

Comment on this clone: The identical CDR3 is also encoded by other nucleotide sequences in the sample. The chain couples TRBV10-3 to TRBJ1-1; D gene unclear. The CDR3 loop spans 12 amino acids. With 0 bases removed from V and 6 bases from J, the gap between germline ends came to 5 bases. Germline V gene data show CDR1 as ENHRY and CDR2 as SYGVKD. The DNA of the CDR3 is TGTGCCATCAGTGAGTCGCGCGCTGAAGCTTTCTTT. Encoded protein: CAISESRAEAFF.

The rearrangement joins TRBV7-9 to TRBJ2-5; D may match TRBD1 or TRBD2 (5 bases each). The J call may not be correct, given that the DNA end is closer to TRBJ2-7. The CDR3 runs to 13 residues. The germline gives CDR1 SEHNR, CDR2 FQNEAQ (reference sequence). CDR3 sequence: CASSLEGDHEQYF. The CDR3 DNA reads TGTGCCAGCAGCCTGGAAGGGGACCACGAGCAGTACTTC.

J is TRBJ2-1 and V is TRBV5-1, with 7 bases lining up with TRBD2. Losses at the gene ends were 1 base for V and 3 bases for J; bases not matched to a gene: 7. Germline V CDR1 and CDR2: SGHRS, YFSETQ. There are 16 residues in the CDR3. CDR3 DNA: TGCGCCAGCAGCTTGTATATAGCGGGCTACTACAATGAGCAGTTCTTC. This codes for CASSLYIAGYYNEQFF.

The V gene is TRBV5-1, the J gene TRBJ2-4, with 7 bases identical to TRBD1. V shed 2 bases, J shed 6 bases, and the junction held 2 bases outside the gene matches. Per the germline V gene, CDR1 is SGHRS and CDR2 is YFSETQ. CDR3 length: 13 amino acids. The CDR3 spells CASSLNRGNIQYF. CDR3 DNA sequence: TGCGCCAGCAGCTTAAACAGGGGAAACATTCAGTACTTC.

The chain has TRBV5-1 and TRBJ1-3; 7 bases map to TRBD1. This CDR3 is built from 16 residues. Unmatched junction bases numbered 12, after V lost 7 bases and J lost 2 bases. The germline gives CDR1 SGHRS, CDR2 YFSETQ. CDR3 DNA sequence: TGCGCCAGCTCCCCCCAATCGACAGGGACTGGAAACACCATATATTTT. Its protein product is CASSPQSTGTGNTIYF.

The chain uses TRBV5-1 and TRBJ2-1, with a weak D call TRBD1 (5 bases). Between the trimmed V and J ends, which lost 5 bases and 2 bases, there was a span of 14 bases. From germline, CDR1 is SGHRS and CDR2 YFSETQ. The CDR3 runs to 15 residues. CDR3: CASSSDNPTYNEQFF. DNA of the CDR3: TGCGCCAGCAGTTCGGACAACCCCACCTACAATGAGCAGTTCTTC.

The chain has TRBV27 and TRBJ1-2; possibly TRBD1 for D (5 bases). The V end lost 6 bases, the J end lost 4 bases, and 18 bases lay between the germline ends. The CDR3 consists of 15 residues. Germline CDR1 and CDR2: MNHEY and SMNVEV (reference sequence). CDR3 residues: CASRVRQSASYGYTF. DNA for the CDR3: TGTGCCAGCAGGGTAAGACAGAGCGCTTCCTATGGCTACACCTTC.

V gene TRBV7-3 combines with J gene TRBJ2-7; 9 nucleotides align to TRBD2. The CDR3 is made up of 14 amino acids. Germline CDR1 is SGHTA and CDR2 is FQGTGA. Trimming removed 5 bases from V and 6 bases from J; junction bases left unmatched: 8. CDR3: CASSLLAGDGEQYF. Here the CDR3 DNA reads TGTGCCAGCAGCCTGTTAGCGGGAGACGGCGAGCAGTACTTC.

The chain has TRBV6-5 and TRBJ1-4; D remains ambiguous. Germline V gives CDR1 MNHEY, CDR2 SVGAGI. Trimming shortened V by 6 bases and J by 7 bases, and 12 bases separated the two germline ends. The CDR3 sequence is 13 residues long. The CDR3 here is CASRGGHREKLFF. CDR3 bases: TGTGCCAGCAGGGGCGGTCACCGTGAAAAACTGTTTTTT.

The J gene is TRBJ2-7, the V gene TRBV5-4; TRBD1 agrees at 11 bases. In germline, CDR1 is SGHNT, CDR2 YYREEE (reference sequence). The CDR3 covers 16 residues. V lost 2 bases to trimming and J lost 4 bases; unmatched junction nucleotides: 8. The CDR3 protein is CASSLGSGTGGYEQYF. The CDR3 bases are TGTGCCAGCAGCTTAGGGTCCGGGACAGGGGGATACGAGCAGTACTTC.

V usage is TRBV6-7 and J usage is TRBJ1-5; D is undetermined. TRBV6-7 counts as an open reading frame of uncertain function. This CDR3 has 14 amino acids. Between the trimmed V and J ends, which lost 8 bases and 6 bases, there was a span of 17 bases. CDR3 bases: TGTGCCAGCCGCCTCTACCGGAGGAGTCAGCCCCAGCATTTT. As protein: CASRLYRRSQPQHF.

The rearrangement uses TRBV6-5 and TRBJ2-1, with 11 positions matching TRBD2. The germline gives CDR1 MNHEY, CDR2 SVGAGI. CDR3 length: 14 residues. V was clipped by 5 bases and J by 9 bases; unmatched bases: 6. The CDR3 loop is CASSNSGRASEQFF. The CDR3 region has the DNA TGTGCCAGCAGTAATAGCGGGAGGGCCTCTGAGCAGTTCTTC.

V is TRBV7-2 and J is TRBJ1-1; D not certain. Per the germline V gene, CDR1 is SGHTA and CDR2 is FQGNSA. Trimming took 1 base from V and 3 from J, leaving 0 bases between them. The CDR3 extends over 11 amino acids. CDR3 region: CASSLDTEAFF. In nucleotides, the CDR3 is TGTGCCAGCAGCTTAGACACTGAAGCTTTCTTT.

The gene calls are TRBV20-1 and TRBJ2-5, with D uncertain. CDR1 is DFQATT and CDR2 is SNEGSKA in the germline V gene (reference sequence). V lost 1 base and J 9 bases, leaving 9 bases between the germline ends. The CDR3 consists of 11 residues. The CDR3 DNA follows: TGCAGTGCTAGAGGCGGTGCGGCCCAGTACTTC. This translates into CSARGGAAQYF.

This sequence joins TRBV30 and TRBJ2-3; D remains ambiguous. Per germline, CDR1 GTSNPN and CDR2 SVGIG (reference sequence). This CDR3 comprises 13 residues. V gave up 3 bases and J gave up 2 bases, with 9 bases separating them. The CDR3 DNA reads TGTGCCTGGAGAGCCTTGTCCACAGATACGCAGTATTTT. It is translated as CAWRALSTDTQYF.

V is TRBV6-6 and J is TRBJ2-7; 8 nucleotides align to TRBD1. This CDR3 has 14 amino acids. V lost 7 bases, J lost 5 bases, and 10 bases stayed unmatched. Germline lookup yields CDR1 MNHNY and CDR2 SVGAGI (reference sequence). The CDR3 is CASNLGQAVDEQYF. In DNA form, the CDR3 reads TGTGCCAGCAATTTGGGACAGGCTGTCGACGAGCAGTACTTC.